These 18 T cell receptor beta chains came from one sample sequenced in a study of Ad26.COV2.S vaccination and SARS-CoV-2 variants. Treatment specified: 15 to 20 received Ad26.COV2.S at low or high dose, single or two shots; roughly five received placebo; per-sample allocation not given. It was on day 63 after the first vaccine or placebo injection that samples were taken. Only in-frame clones appear in the TCRdb table, and some are missing; sequencing was by immunoSEQ multiplex PCR. The sample holds about 400,000 clones; 70% to 90% are singletons and the top ten take approximately 4%. This material consisted of peripheral blood, taken in a trial of Ad26.COV2.S vaccine versus placebo. All receptors come from a person aged 18-60 years who received the Ad26.COV2.S COVID-19 vaccine or a placebo.

The V and J genes are TRBV19 and TRBJ2-5; the D call may be TRBD1 or TRBD2 (6 bases each). Trimming removed 5 bases from V and 1 base from J, with 8 bases in between. Germline-derived CDR1 and CDR2 are LNHDA and SQIVND (reference sequence). The CDR3 totals 13 residues. The CDR3 spells CASSWGAQETQYF. The CDR3 DNA is TGTGCCAGTAGTTGGGGGGCCCAAGAGACCCAGTACTTC.

Comment on this clone: This same CDR3 is encoded by further DNA sequences in the sample. The chain couples TRBV6-5 to TRBJ1-5; 7 bases agree with TRBD1. V shed 8 bases, J shed 4 bases, and the junction held 2 bases outside the gene matches. The CDR3 totals 12 residues. Germline V gives CDR1 MNHEY, CDR2 SVGAGI. CDR3 sequence: CASRTGNQPQHF. The CDR3 DNA reads TGTGCCAGCCGGACAGGTAATCAGCCCCAGCATTTT.

The CDR3 protein is CASSQVRRGVEQYF. CDR3 bases: TGTGCCAGCAGCCAAGTACGGCGGGGGGTGGAGCAGTACTTC. This chain joins TRBV3-1 (or the pseudogene TRBV3-2) and TRBJ2-7; 8 bases align to TRBD2. Germline-derived CDR1 and CDR2 are LGHDT and YNNKEL (reference sequence). The CDR3 loop spans 14 amino acids. V shed 1 base and J 7 bases; nucleotides not matched to a gene: 6.

The gene calls are TRBV6-4 and TRBJ1-1; D call uncertain. Trimming stripped 7 bases from V and 2 bases from J, with 11 bases between. Germline-derived CDR1 and CDR2 are MRHNA and SNTAGT. The CDR3 spans 13 residues. The CDR3 loop is CASITKGNTEAFF. The CDR3 DNA sequence: TGTGCCAGCATTACCAAGGGAAACACTGAAGCTTTCTTT.

V and J are TRBV30 and TRBJ2-2; TRBD1 agrees at 8 bases. There are 15 residues in the CDR3. The V gene end was trimmed by 0 bases and the J gene end by 8 bases; junction bases not matched to a gene: 8. In germline, CDR1 is GTSNPN, CDR2 SVGIG (reference sequence). For the CDR3, the DNA is TGTGCCTGGAGTGTAGGGGACAGGAGTACGGGGGAGCTGTTTTTT. Encoded protein: CAWSVGDRSTGELFF.

The chain uses TRBV13 and TRBJ1-1, with no clear D. CDR1 and CDR2 from the germline V gene are PRHDT and FYEKMQ (reference sequence). Trimming pared 5 bases from V and 4 bases from J, leaving 8 bases between. The CDR3 is made up of 12 amino acids. Here the CDR3 reads CASSHSSTEAFF. CDR3 nucleotides: TGTGCCAGCAGCCACTCCTCCACTGAAGCTTTCTTT.

Only one count was recorded for this clone. The J gene is TRBJ2-3, the V gene TRBV29-1, with a possible D match to TRBD2 (7 bases). Germline V gene sequence: CDR1 SQVTM, CDR2 ANQGSEA. V was cut by 1 base and J by 0 bases, with 20 bases left in between. The CDR3 totals 18 residues. The CDR3 here is CSVEGRGGGGDSTDTQYF. The CDR3 nucleotides are TGCAGCGTTGAAGGGCGCGGCGGGGGCGGAGATAGCACAGATACGCAGTATTTT.

This clone was counted between two and nine times. The gene calls are TRBV18 and TRBJ1-2; TRBD1 matches 12 bases. The CDR3 totals 15 residues. Unmatched junction bases numbered 10, after V lost 6 bases and J lost 8 bases. CDR1 is KGHSH and CDR2 is LQKENI in the germline V gene. The CDR3 DNA reads TGTGCCAGCTCCCCCCTCGGGACAGGGGGCGAGGGCTACACCTTC. It translates to CASSPLGTGGEGYTF.

This chain joins TRBV4-3 and TRBJ2-7; 7 bases match TRBD2. The CDR3 is made up of 14 amino acids. The germline gives CDR1 LGHNA, CDR2 YSLEER. V shed 2 bases and J 6 bases; nucleotides not matched to a gene: 7. CDR3 protein: CASSQFSGDSEQYF. CDR3 bases: TGCGCCAGCAGCCAATTCAGCGGGGACTCCGAGCAGTACTTC.

With respect to this clone: Other nucleotide sequences in the sample specify the same CDR3. This chain connects TRBV7-9 to TRBJ2-3, with a weak D call TRBD1 (6 bases). The CDR3 has 14 residues. Germline lookup yields CDR1 SEHNR and CDR2 FQNEAQ (reference sequence). V dropped 5 bases and J dropped 0 bases, with 9 bases sitting between them. CDR3 in DNA: TGTGCCAGCAGCCTGACAGGTAGCACAGATACGCAGTATTTT. It codes for CASSLTGSTDTQYF.

The CDR3 DNA follows: TGTGCCAGCAGTTACGGGGGTTTCGAGGGCGTTGAAGCTTTCTTT. As protein: CASSYGGFEGVEAFF. This chain links TRBV6-2 or TRBV6-3 with TRBJ1-1, with a tentative D call TRBD1 (5 bases). This CDR3 has 15 residues. V dropped 2 bases and J dropped 7 bases, with 17 bases sitting between them. Germline V gene sequence: CDR1 MNHEY, CDR2 SVGEGT.

The gene calls are TRBV27 and TRBJ2-1, with a possible D match to TRBD1 (6 bases). CDR3 length: 13 amino acids. Trimming took off 3 bases at V and 4 bases at J, with 7 bases between the two ends. CDR1 and CDR2 (germline): MNHEY, SMNVEV (reference sequence). The CDR3 loop reads CASSLDSYNEQFF. For the CDR3, the DNA is TGTGCCAGCAGTTTGGACAGTTACAATGAGCAGTTCTTC.

This chain uses TRBV12-1 with TRBJ2-2; whether TRBD2, the table's D call, matches the DNA was not checked. TRBV12-1 is a documented pseudogene. This CDR3 is built from 14 residues. The CDR3 nucleotides read TGTGCCAGCAGCGGAGCGGGGGGGAGTGGGGAGCTGTTTTTT. Residues: CASSGAGGSGELFF.

This rearrangement joins TRBV4-3 to TRBJ1-2; D is possibly TRBD1 (5 bases). Trimming removed 1 base at V and 2 bases at J, with 17 bases between. This CDR3 comprises 17 residues. Germline V gene sequence: CDR1 LGHNA, CDR2 YSLEER. The CDR3: CASSQVYQAGTNYGYTF. Written as DNA, the CDR3 is TGCGCCAGCAGCCAAGTTTATCAGGCGGGGACGAACTATGGCTACACCTTC.

In DNA form, the CDR3 reads TGCGCCAGCAGCCCTGACGGGAATCAGCCCCAGCATTTT. This gives the protein CASSPDGNQPQHF. This chain connects TRBV4-1 to TRBJ1-5; unclear D gene. The CDR3 runs 13 residues. Per the germline V gene, CDR1 is MGHRA and CDR2 is YSYEKL. Trimming removed 4 bases from V and 4 bases from J, with 8 bases in between.

The gene calls are TRBV25-1 and TRBJ2-1, with 11 bases identical to TRBD1. After removal of 4 bases from V and 14 bases from J, the junction contained 4 bases not matched to a gene. The CDR3 runs to 12 residues. Germline V lookup: CDR1 MGHDK, CDR2 SYGVNS. The CDR3 coding sequence is TGTGCCAGCAGTGCGGACAGGGGGCAGAAGTTCTTC. Translating gives CASSADRGQKFF.

This chain links TRBV9 with TRBJ1-2, with D possibly TRBD1 on 5 matching bases. The CDR3 covers 16 residues. V lost 0 bases and J lost 4, with 16 bases in between. CDR1 SGDLS and CDR2 YYNGEE come from the germline V gene. The chain's CDR3 is CASSVESRAGLYGYTF. CDR3 nucleotides: TGTGCCAGCAGCGTAGAGTCCCGGGCAGGGCTCTATGGCTACACCTTC.

V and J are TRBV19 and TRBJ2-7, with 7 bases aligning to TRBD2. The CDR3 totals 15 residues. CDR1 LNHDA and CDR2 SQIVND come from the germline V gene (reference sequence). Trimming took 5 bases from V and 6 from J; bases not matched to a gene: 13. In nucleotides, the CDR3 is TGTGCCAGTAGTTCCAGCGGGGCAAGGACATCCGAGCAGTACTTC. Amino acids: CASSSSGARTSEQYF.